The next 18 T cell receptor beta chains were all read from a single sample in a study of T cell responses to AZD1222 COVID-19 vaccine. Sequencing used immunoSEQ multiplex PCR; TCRdb keeps in-frame clones, though not all of them. The sample includes roughly 200,000 clones, roughly nine tenths of them seen just once. The source material was peripheral blood, sampled 28 days after the second dose of the MenACWY control vaccine. These TCRs come from an adult who received the MenACWY meningococcal vaccine as a control.

The chain links TRBV7-2 to TRBJ2-7, with 12 bases lining up with TRBD2. J was trimmed by 7 bases and V by 1 base; bases with no gene match: 5. This CDR3 comprises 15 residues. Germline V gene sequence: CDR1 SGHTA, CDR2 FQGNSA. The CDR3 bases are TGTGCCAGCAGCTTAGTGCTAGCGGGAGGGCAGGAGCAGTACTTC. Translation gives CASSLVLAGGQEQYF.

The genes are TRBV5-4 and TRBJ2-1, with TRBD2 matching 15 bases. With V trimmed by 3 bases and J by 9 bases, 7 bases remained unmatched. Germline CDR1 SGHNT, CDR2 YYREEE (reference sequence). The CDR3 length is 16 residues. This chain's CDR3 is CASSSGLAGGPSEQFF. The CDR3 nucleotides are TGTGCCAGCAGCTCCGGACTAGCGGGAGGGCCAAGTGAGCAGTTCTTC. The entire variable domain, with the rest obtained from reference TRBV5-4 and TRBJ2-1, is as follows: ETGVTQSPTHLIKTRGQQVTLRCSSQSGHNTVSWYQQALGQGPQFIFQYYREEENGRGNFPPRFSGLQFPNYSSELNVNALELDDSALYLCASSSGLAGGPSEQFFGPGTRLTVL.

The chain uses TRBV30 and TRBJ2-5; D perhaps matches TRBD1 (5 bases). This CDR3 comprises 12 residues. Deletions cut 0 bases from V and 8 bases from J, with 10 bases between. Germline CDR1 GTSNPN, CDR2 SVGIG (reference sequence). The CDR3 DNA sequence: TGTGCCTGGAGTGTACAGGACAACACCCAGTACTTC. It specifies CAWSVQDNTQYF.

The CDR3 sequence: CASSPPGRVDSPLHF. The CDR3 region has the DNA TGTGCCAGCTCACCACCGGGCAGGGTAGATTCACCCCTCCACTTT. V gene TRBV18 combines with J gene TRBJ1-6, with D possibly TRBD1 on 5 matching bases. Trimming took off 0 bases at V and 8 bases at J, with 11 bases between the two ends. The CDR3 totals 15 residues. Germline assignment: CDR1 KGHSH and CDR2 LQKENI.

The chain uses TRBV5-6 and TRBJ2-3; no clear D. Per the germline V gene, CDR1 is SGHDT and CDR2 is YYEEEE. The CDR3 length is 11 residues. V lost 1 base and J lost 7, with 4 bases in between. CDR3 in DNA: TGTGCCAGCAGCTTGCGAAATACGCAGTATTTT. Protein product: CASSLRNTQYF.

This chain links TRBV19 with TRBJ1-5, with unresolved D. Trimming took off 5 bases at V and 6 bases at J, with 5 bases between the two ends. There are 11 residues in the CDR3. Germline V gene sequence: CDR1 LNHDA, CDR2 SQIVND (reference sequence). DNA for the CDR3: TGTGCCAGTAGTGAGGGTCAGCCCCAGCATTTT. Protein product: CASSEGQPQHF.

This chain connects TRBV20-1 to TRBJ2-7; D perhaps matches TRBD1 (5 bases). V dropped 3 bases and J dropped 6 bases, with 9 bases sitting between them. The CDR3 loop spans 11 amino acids. Germline V gene sequence: CDR1 DFQATT, CDR2 SNEGSKA (reference sequence). The CDR3 DNA is TGCAGTGCTAGGGGGCCCGGCGAGCAGTACTTC. This translates into CSARGPGEQYF.

The chain uses TRBV10-3 and TRBJ1-4; maybe TRBD1 (6 bases). The germline CDR1 and CDR2 sequences are ENHRY and SYGVKD. The V end lost 3 bases, the J end lost 2 bases, and 7 bases lay between the germline ends. The CDR3 totals 14 residues. The CDR3, as DNA: TGTGCCATCAGTGACACAGGGACTAATGAAAAACTGTTTTTT. Amino acid sequence: CAISDTGTNEKLFF.

The chain couples TRBV14 to TRBJ2-7; 7 bases are shared with TRBD2. Germline-derived CDR1 and CDR2 are SGHDN and FVKESK. The CDR3 contains 16 residues. V was pared by 1 base and J by 0 bases, with 6 bases of the junction left unmatched. The CDR3 nucleotides read TGTGCCAGCAGCCAAGTACCGGCGGGAGTCTCCTACGAGCAGTACTTC. Protein product: CASSQVPAGVSYEQYF.

Only a few counts were recorded for this clone. CDR3 bases: TGTGCCAGTAGACGGGGCCAGGGGGCCGATCAGCCCCAGCATTTT. Amino acids: CASRRGQGADQPQHF. The rearrangement links TRBV19 to TRBJ1-5; 8 positions match TRBD1. The germline gives CDR1 LNHDA, CDR2 SQIVND (reference sequence). Germline trimming cut 6 bases from V and 5 bases from J; bases unmatched to any gene: 9. The CDR3 spans 15 residues.

Here the CDR3 reads CSANTPPEQFF. CDR3 coding DNA: TGCAGTGCTAATACGCCGCCTGAGCAGTTCTTC. This chain uses TRBV20-1 with TRBJ2-1; D is ambiguous. The V gene lost 4 bases and the J gene lost 9 bases, with 10 bases spanning the gap. Germline V CDR1 and CDR2: DFQATT, SNEGSKA (reference sequence). The CDR3 has 11 residues.

The rearrangement joins TRBV7-8 to TRBJ1-5; D may be TRBD1 (6 bases). Germline loops: CDR1 SGHVS, CDR2 FQNEAQ. The V end lost 6 bases, the J end lost 0 bases, and 6 bases lay between the germline ends. The CDR3 spans 13 residues. DNA for the CDR3: TGTGCCAGCAGACAGGGTAGCAATCAGCCCCAGCATTTT. The encoded protein is CASRQGSNQPQHF. Variable domain in full (rest from reference TRBV7-8 and TRBJ1-5): GAGVSQSPRYKVAKRGQDVALRCDPISGHVSLFWYQQALGQGPEFLTYFQNEAQLDKSGLPSDRFFAERPEGSVSTLKIQRTQQEDSAVYLCASRQGSNQPQHFGDGTRLSIL.

J is TRBJ2-3 and V is TRBV25-1, with D unclear. Germline V CDR1 and CDR2: MGHDK, SYGVNS. V shed 3 bases and J shed 3 bases, with 10 bases lying between them. The CDR3 is 14 residues long. The CDR3 region has the DNA TGTGCCAGCAGTGAGAACCTCGCGACAGATACGCAGTATTTT. This codes for CASSENLATDTQYF. The variable domain in full, completed from reference TRBV25-1 and TRBJ2-3, reads EADIYQTPRYLVIGTGKKITLECSQTMGHDKMYWYQQDPGMELHLIHYSYGVNSTEKGDLSSESTVSRIRTEHFPLTLESARPSHTSQYLCASSENLATDTQYFGPGTRLTVL.

This clone was recorded once. The V and J genes are TRBV3-1 (or the pseudogene TRBV3-2) and TRBJ2-2; 9 positions match TRBD1. Germline trimming cut 6 bases from V and 6 bases from J; bases unmatched to any gene: 11. The CDR3 extends over 16 amino acids. Germline V gives CDR1 LGHDT, CDR2 YNNKEL (reference sequence). Here the CDR3 reads CASRVLSQGAAGELFF. CDR3 bases: TGTGCCAGCAGAGTTCTATCACAGGGGGCGGCCGGGGAGCTGTTTTTT.

The CDR3 nucleotides read TGTGCCAGCAGCCAAGAATCGAGGGGAGAGCAGTACTTC. As protein: CASSQESRGEQYF. This rearrangement joins TRBV3-1 (or the pseudogene TRBV3-2) to TRBJ2-7; D tentatively reads TRBD1 or TRBD2 (5 bases each). CDR1 and CDR2 (germline): LGHDT, YNNKEL (reference sequence). Trimming shortened V by 0 bases and J by 7 bases, and 10 bases separated the two germline ends. CDR3 size: 13 residues.

This chain links TRBV5-5 with TRBJ2-7; a possible D gene is TRBD1 (5 bases). Germline CDR1 and CDR2: SGHKS and YYEKEE (reference sequence). The CDR3 loop spans 15 amino acids. Between the trimmed V and J ends, which lost 0 bases and 0 bases, there was a span of 10 bases. The CDR3 DNA reads TGTGCCAGCAGCTTGGAGAGGACACTCTCCTACGAGCAGTACTTC. It yields the protein CASSLERTLSYEQYF.

This sequence joins TRBV3-1 (or the pseudogene TRBV3-2) and TRBJ2-5, with a weak D call TRBD2 (6 bases). CDR1 and CDR2 (germline): LGHDT, YNNKEL (reference sequence). V was pared by 0 bases and J by 2 bases, with 16 bases between. The CDR3 totals 17 residues. The CDR3 sequence is CASSQDPVLAEQETQYF. The CDR3 DNA follows: TGTGCCAGCAGCCAAGATCCCGTCTTAGCGGAGCAAGAGACCCAGTACTTC.

The rearrangement links TRBV7-6 to TRBJ2-7; 8 positions agree with TRBD1. J lost 2 bases, V lost 5 bases, and 8 bases had no gene match. Looked up from germline, CDR1 is SGHVS and CDR2 is FNYEAQ. The CDR3 has 15 residues. CDR3 protein: CASSPRGTGAYEQYF. The CDR3 DNA follows: TGTGCCAGCAGCCCCCGGGGGACAGGAGCCTACGAGCAGTACTTC.